These T cell receptor beta chains were read from a single sample in a study of blood T cell repertoires in COVID-19. The assay was immunoSEQ multiplex PCR, and TCRdb's table has in-frame clones only and misses some. The table lists roughly 60,000 clones, roughly 88% of them singletons. Sequenced input: peripheral blood. The receptors here all came from a man under 40 with COVID-19, enrolled during active disease. The CDR3 runs from the conserved cysteine through the conserved F or W. A D gene is named only where the DNA matches it firmly. A clone size is listed for some rows: how often the clone was seen (once, few, many), or a class if it is expanded.

J	D	size	V	CDR3	DNA
TRBJ1-5	TRBD1	NA	TRBV19	CASSIPPSTGMYSNQPQHF	TGTGCCAGTAGTATCCCGCCTTCGACAGGGATGTATAGCAATCAGCCCCAGCATTTT
TRBJ1-1	NA	NA	TRBV5-8	CASSLVGGPLYTEAFF	TGTGCCAGCAGCTTGGTAGGGGGACCCTTGTACACTGAAGCTTTCTTT
TRBJ1-5	TRBD1	once	TRBV19	CASRTLRQGTQPGSQPQHF	TGTGCCAGTAGAACCCTCCGACAGGGAACGCAGCCAGGTAGTCAGCCCCAGCATTTT
TRBJ2-7	TRBD1	NA	TRBV10-3	CAISRTGGLYEQYF	TGTGCCATCAGCCGGACAGGGGGCCTCTACGAGCAGTACTTC
TRBJ2-2	TRBD1	NA	TRBV11-3	CASSLVPGTGATGELFF	TGTGCCAGCAGCTTAGTCCCCGGGACAGGGGCCACCGGGGAGCTGTTTTTT
TRBJ1-1	NA	NA	TRBV7-3	CASSFGENTEAFF	TGTGCCAGCAGCTTCGGGGAGAACACTGAAGCTTTCTTT
TRBJ2-7	NA	few	TRBV6-2/TRBV6-3	CASSQDTSYEQYF	TGTGCCAGCAGCCAGGACACCTCCTACGAGCAGTACTTC
TRBJ2-7	NA	few	TRBV19	CASSLTGTGEQYF	TGTGCCAGTAGTTTAACAGGGACGGGAGAGCAGTACTTC
TRBJ2-7	NA	NA	TRBV5-4	CASSPVVCEDYPHYEQYF	TGTGCCAGCAGCCCGGTGGTATGTGAGGACTACCCACACTACGAGCAGTACTTC
TRBJ2-7	NA	NA	TRBV15	CATSKPTTVLREQYF	TGTGCCACCAGCAAGCCAACGACAGTCCTTCGGGAGCAGTACTTC
TRBJ2-3	TRBD2	NA	TRBV10-3	CAMAGTSGTDTQYF	TGTGCCATGGCCGGGACTAGCGGCACAGATACGCAGTATTTT
TRBJ1-5	TRBD1	NA	TRBV12-3/TRBV12-4	CASRQTGDQPQHF	TGTGCCAGCAGACAGACAGGGGATCAGCCCCAGCATTTT
TRBJ1-2	NA	NA	TRBV6-5	CASSPGGGRIGYTF	TGTGCCAGCAGCCCCGGAGGAGGACGGATTGGCTACACCTTC
TRBJ1-3	TRBD1	NA	TRBV13	CASSYRQGRNTIYF	TGTGCCAGCAGCTACCGACAGGGCCGAAACACCATATATTTT
TRBJ1-1	NA	NA	TRBV7-9	CASNNRDLEGFEAFF	TGTGCCAGCAACAACCGGGACTTAGAGGGGTTTGAAGCTTTCTTT
TRBJ1-3	NA	NA	TRBV11-2	CASREASGNTIYF	TGTGCCAGCAGGGAGGCCTCTGGAAACACCATATATTTT
TRBJ2-1	TRBD2	NA	TRBV5-1	CASSSDGGNYNEQFF	TGCGCCAGCAGCTCGGACGGGGGGAACTACAATGAGCAGTTCTTC
TRBJ2-5	NA	NA	TRBV3-1/TRBV3-2	CASSQPPETQYF	TGTGCCAGCAGCCAACCTCCCGAGACCCAGTACTTC
TRBJ2-5	NA	NA	TRBV6-1	CASSDQGLLETQYF	TGTGCCAGCAGTGACCAGGGTTTATTGGAGACCCAGTACTTC
TRBJ1-1	NA	once	TRBV5-1	CASSLKVRTVPEAFF	TGCGCCAGCAGCTTGAAGGTTAGGACAGTACCTGAAGCTTTCTTT
TRBJ2-3	NA	NA	TRBV14	CASSPVGGSTDTQYF	TGTGCCAGCAGCCCCGTCGGGGGTAGCACAGATACGCAGTATTTT
TRBJ2-7	NA	once	TRBV21-1	CASRIAGEVLNTYEQYF	TGTGCCAGCAGGATAGCGGGAGAGGTCTTAAATACTTACGAGCAGTACTTC
TRBJ1-1	TRBD1	NA	TRBV19	CASSTDRGDTEAFF	TGTGCCAGTAGTACCGACAGGGGGGACACTGAAGCTTTCTTT
TRBJ1-1	NA	NA	TRBV18	CASSPAGDTEAFF	TGTGCCAGCTCACCGGCAGGGGACACTGAAGCTTTCTTT